One and the same sample provided the 22 T cell receptor beta chains below, sequenced in a study of early T cells in non-severe SARS-CoV-2 infection. TCRdb called the 5' RACE reads again in MiXCR, with one record for every CDR3 protein. Counted here are about 29,000 distinct CDR3 sequences, 4.5% occurring once; the ten biggest clones make up 6.3%. Sequencing was performed on whole blood. All receptors come from an adult who was a healthcare worker with PCR-confirmed SARS-CoV-2 infection or an uninfected control (not recorded which).

This clonotype was found many times. The J gene is TRBJ1-6, the V gene TRBV9, with D perhaps TRBD1 (6 bases). The CDR3 is 15 residues long. V lost 1 base and J lost 6, with 11 bases in between. Germline V gene sequence: CDR1 SGDLS, CDR2 YYNGEE. CDR3 region: CASSVTGFGNSPLHF. The CDR3 region has the DNA TGTGCCAGCAGCGTAACAGGGTTTGGTAATTCACCCCTCCACTTT. Filled out from reference TRBV9 and TRBJ1-6, the complete variable domain reads DSGVTQTPKHLITATGQRVTLRCSPRSGDLSVYWYQQSLDQGLQFLIQYYNGEERAKGNILERFSAQQFPDLHSELNLSSLELGDSALYFCASSVTGFGNSPLHFGNGTRLTVT.

This clonotype came up many times. This chain uses TRBV20-1 with TRBJ1-1; possibly TRBD1 for D (6 bases). Germline CDR1 and CDR2: DFQATT and SNEGSKA (reference sequence). V lost 1 base, J lost 3 bases, and 12 bases lay in between. The CDR3 length is 14 residues. CDR3 sequence reads: CSARVAGAYTEAFF. In nucleotides, the CDR3 is TGCAGTGCTAGAGTTGCAGGGGCGTACACTGAAGCTTTCTTT.

This clonotype was found many times. This sequence joins TRBV6-2 or TRBV6-3 and TRBJ2-1, with D possibly matching TRBD1 (6 bases). V lost 3 bases to trimming and J lost 4 bases, with 13 bases between them. This CDR3 is built from 15 residues. CDR1 is MNHEY, CDR2 SVGEGT, per germline. The CDR3 is CASSYVRGRYNEQFF. The CDR3 DNA sequence: TGTGCCAGCAGTTATGTGAGGGGGAGATACAATGAGCAGTTCTTC.

The chain is built from TRBV6-1 and TRBJ1-2, with 7 bases lining up with TRBD1. The CDR3 extends over 13 amino acids. The trim removed 4 bases at V and 8 bases at J, leaving 7 bases unmatched. Germline CDR1 and CDR2: MNHNS and SASEGT. CDR3 in amino acids: CASSVGTAEGYTF. CDR3 DNA sequence: TGTGCCAGCAGTGTGGGGACAGCGGAGGGCTACACCTTC.

The sample holds many counts of this clonotype. The J gene is TRBJ2-5, the V gene TRBV7-6; maybe TRBD1 (6 bases). Trimming removed 5 bases at V and 5 bases at J, with 15 bases between. The CDR3 is 14 residues long. Germline V lookup: CDR1 SGHVS, CDR2 FNYEAQ. CDR3 sequence: CASSIQGFGETQYF. The DNA of the CDR3 is TGTGCCAGCAGCATACAGGGTTTCGGGGAGACCCAGTACTTC.

This clonotype was detected many times. The chain carries TRBV10-3 and TRBJ2-3; TRBD1 might be the D (6 bases). The V end lost 8 bases, the J end lost 2 bases, and 20 bases lay between the germline ends. Germline lookup yields CDR1 ENHRY and CDR2 SYGVKD. The CDR3 has 16 amino acids. CDR3 nucleotide sequence: TGTGCCATCCGACCGAGAGACAGGTTCGACACAGATACGCAGTATTTT. Residues: CAIRPRDRFDTDTQYF.

This clonotype was seen at least ten times. V usage is TRBV5-1 and J usage is TRBJ2-2; D is unclear. This CDR3 region has 16 residues. Germline CDR1 and CDR2: SGHRS and YFSETQ. Trimming removed 1 base from V and 0 bases from J, with 10 bases in between. CDR3 in amino acids: CASSLLTGTNTGELFF. The CDR3 coding sequence is TGCGCCAGCAGCTTGCTTACGGGCACGAACACCGGGGAGCTGTTTTTT.

The sample holds a few counts of this clonotype. This chain connects TRBV19 to TRBJ2-3, with TRBD2 matching over 9 bases. The CDR3 is made up of 14 amino acids. The germline V gene has CDR1 LNHDA and CDR2 SQIVND (reference sequence). With V trimmed by 5 bases and J by 4 bases, 4 bases remained unmatched. The CDR3 coding sequence is TGTGCCAGTAGTCGGACTAGCGCGGCAGATACGCAGTATTTT. Translating gives CASSRTSAADTQYF.

This sequence joins TRBV18 and TRBJ1-2; possible D gene TRBD1, 5 bases. This CDR3 contains 15 residues. CDR1 is KGHSH, CDR2 LQKENI, per germline. V lost 3 bases and J lost 2, with 13 bases in between. For the CDR3, the DNA is TGTGCCAGCTCACCGGGACGGAGTTCCAACTATGGCTACACCTTC. This translates into CASSPGRSSNYGYTF.

This clonotype was recorded many times. The genes are TRBV10-3 and TRBJ1-6, with D possibly TRBD1 on 6 matching bases. V was clipped by 6 bases and J by 7 bases, with 13 bases between them. The CDR3 contains 14 residues. Germline CDR1 is ENHRY and CDR2 is SYGVKD. This CDR3 reads CAIRSEGVNSPLHF. In DNA, the CDR3 is TGTGCCATCAGATCCGAGGGGGTAAATTCACCCCTCCACTTT.

This clonotype was recorded a few times. This chain joins TRBV7-2 and TRBJ1-2; tentatively, D is TRBD1 (5 bases). Germline assignment: CDR1 SGHTA and CDR2 FQGNSA. This CDR3 contains 16 residues. Trimming removed 0 bases from V and 2 bases from J, with 13 bases in between. CDR3 bases: TGTGCCAGCAGCTTAGCGCGGGGCCGACAGAACTATGGCTACACCTTC. The encoded protein is CASSLARGRQNYGYTF.

This clonotype was seen ten or more times. V gene TRBV12-3 or TRBV12-4 combines with J gene TRBJ1-2; D gene unclear. The CDR3 is 14 amino acids. The ends were cut back, 6 bases at V and 4 bases at J, with 15 bases in the middle. CDR3: CASRPSVGAYGYTF. The DNA for the CDR3 is TGTGCCAGCAGACCCTCCGTTGGCGCCTATGGCTACACCTTC.

In its sample, this clonotype was seen a few times. CDR3 protein: CASSLGSGVLNEQFF. In DNA, the CDR3 is TGTGCCAGCAGCTTGGGTAGCGGGGTTCTCAATGAGCAGTTCTTC. This chain connects TRBV5-4 to TRBJ2-1; TRBD2 matches 8 bases. This CDR3 comprises 15 residues. Germline V gene data show CDR1 as SGHNT and CDR2 as YYREEE (reference sequence). The ends lost 0 bases at V and 6 bases at J; junction bases unmatched: 5.

This clonotype was seen many times. The chain is built from TRBV7-9 and TRBJ2-7, with 10 bases identical to TRBD1. CDR1 and CDR2 from the germline V gene are SEHNR and FQNEAQ (reference sequence). V was pared by 3 bases and J by 1 base, with 3 bases of the junction left unmatched. CDR3 size: 15 residues. The CDR3 region is CASSLTGGLSYEQYF. In DNA form, the CDR3 reads TGTGCCAGCAGCTTGACAGGGGGCTTGTCCTACGAGCAGTACTTC.

This clonotype was picked up many times. The rearrangement links TRBV19 to TRBJ1-5; tentative D call: TRBD1 (5 bases). The germline gives CDR1 LNHDA, CDR2 SQIVND (reference sequence). The CDR3 has 15 residues. V lost 3 bases to trimming and J lost 5 bases, with 14 bases between them. CDR3 protein: CASSIDGRGDQPQHF. CDR3 DNA: TGTGCCAGTAGTATTGATGGGAGGGGCGATCAGCCCCAGCATTTT. Based on the CDR3 plus reference TRBV19 and TRBJ1-5, the full variable domain is DGGITQSPKYLFRKEGQNVTLSCEQNLNHDAMYWYRQDPGQGLRLIYYSQIVNDFQKGDIAEGYSVSREKKESFPLTVTSAQKNPTAFYLCASSIDGRGDQPQHFGDGTRLSIL.

The chain recombines TRBV3-1 with TRBJ2-7, with TRBD2 matching 13 bases. The CDR3 is 15 residues long. The germline V gene encodes CDR1 LGHDT and CDR2 YNNKEL (reference sequence). After removal of 1 base from V and 7 bases from J, the junction contained 4 bases not matched to a gene. CDR3 DNA: TGTGCCAGCAGCCAAGGGACTAGCGGGAGTAGGGAGCAGTACTTC. Its protein product is CASSQGTSGSREQYF.

This clonotype was seen at least ten times. The V gene is TRBV7-9, the J gene TRBJ2-7, with D possibly being TRBD2 (5 bases). Looked up from germline, CDR1 is SEHNR and CDR2 is FQNEAQ (reference sequence). Trimming cost V 5 bases and J 7 bases, with 21 bases left between them. The CDR3 length is 15 residues. CDR3 protein: CASSHLGGIPGEQYF. CDR3 sequence (DNA): TGTGCCAGCAGCCACCTTGGTGGCATCCCGGGGGAGCAGTACTTC.

This clonotype was counted only a few times. The chain links TRBV15 to TRBJ1-1; unclear D gene. Germline V CDR1 and CDR2: LNHNV, YYDKDF (reference sequence). Trimming cost V 1 base and J 0 bases, with 12 bases left between them. The CDR3 contains 16 residues. DNA for the CDR3: TGTGCCACCAGCAGAGGTAGGGTTTTAATGAACACTGAAGCTTTCTTT. It is translated as CATSRGRVLMNTEAFF. Together with reference TRBV15 and TRBJ1-1, the CDR3 gives the full variable domain: DAMVIQNPRYQVTQFGKPVTLSCSQTLNHNVMYWYQQKSSQAPKLLFHYYDKDFNNEADTPDNFQSRRPNTSFCFLDIRSPGLGDTAMYLCATSRGRVLMNTEAFFGQGTRLTVV.

Ten or more counts support this clonotype. V usage is TRBV6-5 and J usage is TRBJ2-4; 7 bases align to TRBD1. Germline values: CDR1 MNHEY, CDR2 SVGAGI. Trimming cost V 10 bases and J 13 bases; bases outside gene matches: 19. This CDR3 comprises 14 residues. The CDR3 loop is CATRRFGTDFSQYF. CDR3 DNA: TGTGCCACCCGTCGGTTCGGGACAGATTTTTCCCAGTACTTC.

The sample holds many counts of this clonotype. V usage is TRBV21-1 and J usage is TRBJ1-2. TRBV21-1 counts as a pseudogene. The CDR3 covers 12 residues. The CDR3: CASSKVLEGYTF. DNA of the CDR3: TGTGCCAGCAGCAAAGTGCTTGAAGGCTACACCTTC.

This clonotype was picked up many times. The chain joins TRBV20-1 to TRBJ2-5; 8 bases match TRBD1. The V gene's germline CDR1 is DFQATT and CDR2 SNEGSKA (reference sequence). V lost 5 bases, J lost 2 bases, and 1 base stayed unmatched. This CDR3 is built from 12 residues. CDR3 sequence reads: CSAGQGQETQYF. For the CDR3, the DNA is TGCAGTGCTGGACAGGGTCAAGAGACCCAGTACTTC.

The sample holds many counts of this clonotype. V gene TRBV12-2 combines with J gene TRBJ2-5; the table gives TRBD1 as D, unverified against the DNA. TRBV12-2 is classified as a pseudogene. The CDR3 has 12 amino acids. DNA for the CDR3: TGTGCAAGTCTCGTCCCGCCCGAGACCCAGTACTTC. Its protein is CASLVPPETQYF.